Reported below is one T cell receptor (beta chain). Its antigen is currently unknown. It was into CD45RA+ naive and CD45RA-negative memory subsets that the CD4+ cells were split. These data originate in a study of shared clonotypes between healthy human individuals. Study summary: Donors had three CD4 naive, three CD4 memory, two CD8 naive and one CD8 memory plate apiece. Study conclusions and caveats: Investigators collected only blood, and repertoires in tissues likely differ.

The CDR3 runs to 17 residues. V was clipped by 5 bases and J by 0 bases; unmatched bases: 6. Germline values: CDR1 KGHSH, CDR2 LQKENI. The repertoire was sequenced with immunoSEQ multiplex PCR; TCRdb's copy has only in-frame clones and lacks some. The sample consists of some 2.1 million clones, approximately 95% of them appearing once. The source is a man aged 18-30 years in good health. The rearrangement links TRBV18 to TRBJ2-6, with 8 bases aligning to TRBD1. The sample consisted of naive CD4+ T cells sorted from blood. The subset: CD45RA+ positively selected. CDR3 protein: CASSNGDRISGANVLTF. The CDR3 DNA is TGTGCCAGCTCAAACGGGGACAGGATCTCTGGGGCCAACGTCCTGACTTTC.